This entry describes one T cell receptor beta chain. Its specificity is not known. Other DNA sequences in the sample encode the same CDR3. The source of the sample is a study of shared clonotypes between healthy human individuals. Germline values: CDR1 SGHNT, CDR2 YYREEE (reference sequence). V dropped 1 base and J dropped 0 bases, with 6 bases sitting between them. This CDR3 comprises 14 residues. Study-level findings and limits: Large sequencing depth failed to make sorted-subset sequencing complete, rarefaction showed.

Produced via immunoSEQ multiplex PCR; TCRdb's table is partial and in-frame only. The sample lists about 1.5 million clones; 95% to 99% were seen once. Material for sequencing was naive CD4+ T cells sorted from blood. Subset given: CD45RA+ positively selected. This sequence joins TRBV5-4 and TRBJ2-3; TRBD1 might be the D (5 bases). The sequence was collected from a man aged 25-45 years in good health. CDR3 sequence reads: CASSLQGSTDTQYF. The CDR3 bases are TGTGCCAGCAGCTTGCAGGGTAGCACAGATACGCAGTATTTT.